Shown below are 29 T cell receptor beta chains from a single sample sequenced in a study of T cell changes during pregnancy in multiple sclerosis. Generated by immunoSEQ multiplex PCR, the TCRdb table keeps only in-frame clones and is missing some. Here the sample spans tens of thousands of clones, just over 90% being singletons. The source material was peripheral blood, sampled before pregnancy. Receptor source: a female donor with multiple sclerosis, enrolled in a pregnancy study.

The CDR3 loop is CASSSYGTVPQETQYF. The DNA for the CDR3 is TGTGCCAGCAGTTCCTACGGGACAGTCCCTCAAGAGACCCAGTACTTC. V gene TRBV28 combines with J gene TRBJ2-5; 7 bases agree with TRBD1. Losses at the gene ends were 4 bases for V and 2 bases for J; bases not matched to a gene: 10. Germline-derived CDR1 and CDR2 are MDHEN and SYDVKM. The CDR3 has 16 amino acids.

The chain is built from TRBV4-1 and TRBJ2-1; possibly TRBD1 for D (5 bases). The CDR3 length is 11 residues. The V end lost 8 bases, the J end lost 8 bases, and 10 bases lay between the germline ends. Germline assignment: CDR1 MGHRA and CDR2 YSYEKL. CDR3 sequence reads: CASGQGDEQFF. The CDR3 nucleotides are TGCGCCAGCGGTCAGGGTGATGAGCAGTTCTTC.

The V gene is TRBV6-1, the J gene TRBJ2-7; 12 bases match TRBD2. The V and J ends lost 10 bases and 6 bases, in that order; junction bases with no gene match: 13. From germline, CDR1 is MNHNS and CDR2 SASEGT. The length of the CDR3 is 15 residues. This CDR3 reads CATSLEGLAGLEQYF. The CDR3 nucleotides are TGTGCCACCTCCCTTGAGGGACTAGCGGGCCTCGAGCAGTACTTC.

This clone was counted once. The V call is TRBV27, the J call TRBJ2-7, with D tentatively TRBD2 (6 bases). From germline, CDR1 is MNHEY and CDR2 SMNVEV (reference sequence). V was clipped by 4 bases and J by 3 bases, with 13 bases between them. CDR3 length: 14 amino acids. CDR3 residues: CASSSGTSNYEQYF. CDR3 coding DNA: TGTGCCAGCAGTTCCGGGACTTCTAACTACGAGCAGTACTTC.

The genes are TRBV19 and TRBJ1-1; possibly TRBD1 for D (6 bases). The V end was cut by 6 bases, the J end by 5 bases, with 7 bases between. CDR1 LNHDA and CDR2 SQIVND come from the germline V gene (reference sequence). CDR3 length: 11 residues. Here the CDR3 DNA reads TGTGCCAGTAGACAGGGAACTGAAGCTTTCTTT. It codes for CASRQGTEAFF.

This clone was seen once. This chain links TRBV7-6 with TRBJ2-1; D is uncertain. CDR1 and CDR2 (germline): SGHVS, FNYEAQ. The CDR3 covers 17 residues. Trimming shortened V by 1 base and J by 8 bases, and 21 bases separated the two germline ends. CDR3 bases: TGTGCCAGCAGCTTAGATCTGGCGGTCAGCTCCCTGGATGAGCAGTTCTTC. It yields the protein CASSLDLAVSSLDEQFF. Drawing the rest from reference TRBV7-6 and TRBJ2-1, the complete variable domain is GAGVSQSPRYKVTKRGQDVALRCDPISGHVSLYWYRQALGQGPEFLTYFNYEAQQDKSGLPNDRFSAERPEGSISTLTIQRTEQRDSAMYRCASSLDLAVSSLDEQFFGPGTRLTVL.

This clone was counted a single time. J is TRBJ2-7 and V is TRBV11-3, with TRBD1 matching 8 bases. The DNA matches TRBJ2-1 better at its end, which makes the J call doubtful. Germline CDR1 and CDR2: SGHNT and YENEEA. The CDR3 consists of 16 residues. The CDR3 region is CASSLGGPDRGDEQFF. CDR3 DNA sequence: TGTGCCAGCAGCTTAGGTGGGCCAGACAGGGGCGATGAGCAGTTCTTC.

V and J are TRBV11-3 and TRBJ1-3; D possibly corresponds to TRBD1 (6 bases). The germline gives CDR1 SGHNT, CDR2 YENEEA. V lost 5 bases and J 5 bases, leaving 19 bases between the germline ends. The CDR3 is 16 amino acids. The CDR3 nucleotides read TGTGCCAGCAGCGGCGACAGGACCGGGGAACGAAACACCATATATTTT. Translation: CASSGDRTGERNTIYF.

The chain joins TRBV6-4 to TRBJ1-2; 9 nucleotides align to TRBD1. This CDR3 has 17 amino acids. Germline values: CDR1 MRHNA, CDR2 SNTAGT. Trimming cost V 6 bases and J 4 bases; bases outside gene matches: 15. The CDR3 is CASRPPHPGTGTYGYTF. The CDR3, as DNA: TGTGCCAGCAGGCCCCCCCACCCCGGGACAGGGACCTATGGCTACACCTTC.

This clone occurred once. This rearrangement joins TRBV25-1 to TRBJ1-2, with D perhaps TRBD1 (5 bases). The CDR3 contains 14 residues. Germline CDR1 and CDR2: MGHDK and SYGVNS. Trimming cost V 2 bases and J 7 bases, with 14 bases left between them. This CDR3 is CASSEPGGTRGYTF. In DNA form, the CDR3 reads TGTGCCAGCAGTGAACCGGGGGGGACCCGTGGCTACACCTTC.

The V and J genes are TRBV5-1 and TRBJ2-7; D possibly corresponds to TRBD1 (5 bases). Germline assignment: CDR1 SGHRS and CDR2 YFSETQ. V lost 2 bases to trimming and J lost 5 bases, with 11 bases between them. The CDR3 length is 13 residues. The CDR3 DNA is TGCGCCAGCAGCTTAATTGCCAGGGACGAGCAGTACTTC. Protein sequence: CASSLIARDEQYF.

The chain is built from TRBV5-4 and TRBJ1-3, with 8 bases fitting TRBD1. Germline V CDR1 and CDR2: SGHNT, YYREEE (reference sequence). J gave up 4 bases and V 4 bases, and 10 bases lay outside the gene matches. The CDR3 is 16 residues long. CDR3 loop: CASSGAGQGAGNTIYF. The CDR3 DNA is TGTGCCAGCAGCGGAGCCGGACAGGGAGCAGGAAACACCATATATTTT.

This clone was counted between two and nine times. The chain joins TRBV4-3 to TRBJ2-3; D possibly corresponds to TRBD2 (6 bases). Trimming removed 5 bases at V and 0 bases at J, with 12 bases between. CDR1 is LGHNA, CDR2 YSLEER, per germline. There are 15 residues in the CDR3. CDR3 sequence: CASSTRLDSTDTQYF. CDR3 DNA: TGCGCCAGCAGCACCCGACTAGACAGCACAGATACGCAGTATTTT.

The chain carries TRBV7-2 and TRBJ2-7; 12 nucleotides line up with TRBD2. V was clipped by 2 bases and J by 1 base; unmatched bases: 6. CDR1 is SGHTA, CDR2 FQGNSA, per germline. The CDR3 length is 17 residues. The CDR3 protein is CASSLTGLAGTSYEQYF. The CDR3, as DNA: TGTGCCAGCAGCTTAACCGGACTAGCGGGAACTTCCTACGAGCAGTACTTC. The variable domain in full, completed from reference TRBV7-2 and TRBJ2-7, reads GAGVSQSPSNKVTEKGKDVELRCDPISGHTALYWYRQSLGQGLEFLIYFQGNSAPDKSGLPSDRFSAERTGGSVSTLTIQRTQQEDSAVYLCASSLTGLAGTSYEQYFGPGTRLTVT.

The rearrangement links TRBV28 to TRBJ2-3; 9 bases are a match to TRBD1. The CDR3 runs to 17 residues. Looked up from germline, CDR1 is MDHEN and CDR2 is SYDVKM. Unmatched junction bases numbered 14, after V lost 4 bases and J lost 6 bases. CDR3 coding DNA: TGTGCCAGCAGTTCCCTAGGGCTACGGACAGGGGTCGATACGCAGTATTTT. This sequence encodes CASSSLGLRTGVDTQYF.

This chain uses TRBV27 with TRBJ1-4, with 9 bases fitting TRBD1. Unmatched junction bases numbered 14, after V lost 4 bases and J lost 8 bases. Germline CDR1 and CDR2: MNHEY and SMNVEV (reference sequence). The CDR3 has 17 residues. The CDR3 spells CASSSPGQGRIGEKLFF. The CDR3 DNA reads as TGTGCCAGCAGTTCTCCGGGACAGGGACGAATTGGCGAAAAACTGTTTTTT.

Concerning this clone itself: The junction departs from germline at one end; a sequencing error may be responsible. The CDR3 sequence: CASSRSGAQETQYF. The CDR3 DNA reads TGTGCTAGCAGCCGAAGCGGGGCTCAAGAGACCCAGTACTTC. The V and J genes are TRBV7-7 and TRBJ2-5, with 7 positions matching TRBD2. CDR1 SSHAT and CDR2 FNYEAQ come from the germline V gene (reference sequence). This CDR3 comprises 14 residues.

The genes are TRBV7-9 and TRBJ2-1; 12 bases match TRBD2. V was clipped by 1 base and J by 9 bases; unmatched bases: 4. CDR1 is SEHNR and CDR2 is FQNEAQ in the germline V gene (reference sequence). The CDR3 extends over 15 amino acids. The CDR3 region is CASSLDLAGGGEQFF. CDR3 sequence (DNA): TGTGCCAGCAGCTTAGACCTAGCGGGAGGGGGTGAGCAGTTCTTC.

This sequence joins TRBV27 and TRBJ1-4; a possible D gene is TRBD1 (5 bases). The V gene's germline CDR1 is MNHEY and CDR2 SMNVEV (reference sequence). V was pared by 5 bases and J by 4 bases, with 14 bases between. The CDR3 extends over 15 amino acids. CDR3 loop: CASSRSGVLNEKLFF. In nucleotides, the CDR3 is TGTGCCAGCAGTAGGTCGGGGGTTCTTAATGAAAAACTGTTTTTT.

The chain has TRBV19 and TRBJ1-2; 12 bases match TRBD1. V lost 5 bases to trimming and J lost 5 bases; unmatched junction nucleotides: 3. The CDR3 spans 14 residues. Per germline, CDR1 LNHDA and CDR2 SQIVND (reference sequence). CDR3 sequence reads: CASSRDRGQYGYTF. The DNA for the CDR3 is TGTGCCAGTAGTCGGGACAGGGGGCAATATGGCTACACCTTC.

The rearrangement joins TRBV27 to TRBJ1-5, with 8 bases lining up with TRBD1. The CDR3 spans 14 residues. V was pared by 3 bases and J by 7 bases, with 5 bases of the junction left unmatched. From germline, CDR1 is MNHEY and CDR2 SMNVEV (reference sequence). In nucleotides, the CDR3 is TGTGCCAGCAGTTTGGCCAGGGGGCGGCAGCCCCAGCATTTT. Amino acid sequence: CASSLARGRQPQHF.

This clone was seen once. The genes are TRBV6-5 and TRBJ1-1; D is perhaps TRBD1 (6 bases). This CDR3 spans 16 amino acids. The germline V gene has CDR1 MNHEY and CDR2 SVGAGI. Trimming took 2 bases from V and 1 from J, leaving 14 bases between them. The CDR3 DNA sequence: TGTGCCAGCAGTTACCCCGGGGGAGGGGGGAACACTGAAGCTTTCTTT. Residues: CASSYPGGGGNTEAFF.

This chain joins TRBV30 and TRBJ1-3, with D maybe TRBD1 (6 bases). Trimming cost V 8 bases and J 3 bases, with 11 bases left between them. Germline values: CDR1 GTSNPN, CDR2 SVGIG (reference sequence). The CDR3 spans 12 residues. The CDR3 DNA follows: TGTGCCGGCGGACAGCGTGGAAACACCATATATTTT. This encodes CAGGQRGNTIYF.

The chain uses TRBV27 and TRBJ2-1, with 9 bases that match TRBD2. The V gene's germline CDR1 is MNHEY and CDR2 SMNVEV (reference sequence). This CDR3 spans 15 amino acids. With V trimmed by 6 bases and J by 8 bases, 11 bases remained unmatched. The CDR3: CASSPPGGRGYEQFF. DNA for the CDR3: TGTGCCAGCAGCCCTCCTGGCGGGAGGGGGTATGAGCAGTTCTTC.

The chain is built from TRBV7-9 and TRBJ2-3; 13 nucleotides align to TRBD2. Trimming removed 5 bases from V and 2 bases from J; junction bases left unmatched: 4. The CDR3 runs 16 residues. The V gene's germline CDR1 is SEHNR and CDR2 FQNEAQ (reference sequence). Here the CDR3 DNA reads TGTGCCAGCAGCATAGGACTAGCGGGAGTCACAGATACGCAGTATTTT. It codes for CASSIGLAGVTDTQYF.

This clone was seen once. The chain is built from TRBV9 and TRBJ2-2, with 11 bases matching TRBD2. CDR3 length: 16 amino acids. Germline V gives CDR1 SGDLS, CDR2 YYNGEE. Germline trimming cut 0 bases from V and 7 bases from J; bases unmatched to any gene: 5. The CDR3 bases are TGTGCCAGCAGCGTAGTAGCGGGAGGGCCAATCGGGGAGCTGTTTTTT. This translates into CASSVVAGGPIGELFF. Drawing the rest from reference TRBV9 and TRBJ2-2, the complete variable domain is DSGVTQTPKHLITATGQRVTLRCSPRSGDLSVYWYQQSLDQGLQFLIQYYNGEERAKGNILERFSAQQFPDLHSELNLSSLELGDSALYFCASSVVAGGPIGELFFGEGSRLTVL.

DNA for the CDR3: TGTGCCAGTAGTTGGCCGGGTGTCACTGAAGCTTTCTTT. Its protein is CASSWPGVTEAFF. The chain uses TRBV19 and TRBJ1-1; the D is unclear. CDR1 is LNHDA and CDR2 is SQIVND in the germline V gene (reference sequence). V was clipped by 5 bases and J by 4 bases, with 11 bases between them. This CDR3 region has 13 residues.

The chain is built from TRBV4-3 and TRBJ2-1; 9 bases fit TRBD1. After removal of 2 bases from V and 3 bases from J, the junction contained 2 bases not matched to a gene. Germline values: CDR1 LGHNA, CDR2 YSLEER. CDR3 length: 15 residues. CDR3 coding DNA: TGCGCCAGCAGCCAAAGACAGGGGGACTACAATGAGCAGTTCTTC. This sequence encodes CASSQRQGDYNEQFF.

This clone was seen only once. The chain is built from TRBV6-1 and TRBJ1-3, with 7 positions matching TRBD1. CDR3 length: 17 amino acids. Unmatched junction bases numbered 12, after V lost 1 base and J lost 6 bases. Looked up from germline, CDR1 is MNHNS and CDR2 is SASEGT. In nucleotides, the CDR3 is TGTGCCAGCAGTGAAGTGAGCTGGACAGGAAGAAAAAACACCATATATTTT. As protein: CASSEVSWTGRKNTIYF.